The clone carrying this T cell receptor beta chain has ten or more counts. This record comes from a study of T cells in Graves' hyperthyroidism and ophthalmopathy. The TCR beta CDR3 regions underwent amplification using RNA transcripts as the source. An initial round of RT-PCR targeting the TCR CDR3 relied on the HTBI primer set. One entry per CDR3 protein, called by TCRdb with MiXCR from the multiplex PCR reads. In the table there are fewer than 450,000 distinct CDR3 sequences, about 18% of which are singletons. The specimen sequenced was blood. This TCR came from a man between 18 and 29 years old with Graves' ophthalmopathy.

The CDR3 sequence: CAIRGEGASETQYF. The DNA of the CDR3 is TGTGCCATCAGGGGCGAGGGGGCTTCGGAGACCCAGTACTTC. J is TRBJ2-5 and V is TRBV10-3, with 7 nucleotides matching TRBD1. Germline values: CDR1 ENHRY, CDR2 SYGVKD. This CDR3 is 14 amino acids long. The trim removed 6 bases at V and 5 bases at J, leaving 9 bases unmatched.